The source of this T cell receptor beta chain is a study of blood T cell repertoires in COVID-19. Which cohort a participant joined came from the clinical history participants gave. This clone was seen more than once but under ten times. Germline-derived CDR1 and CDR2 are LNHDA and SQIVND (reference sequence). The CDR3 is made up of 14 amino acids. The V gene end was trimmed by 6 bases and the J gene end by 8 bases; junction bases not matched to a gene: 9. Data came from immunoSEQ multiplex PCR; TCRdb stores just in-frame clones and leaves some out. This table holds approximately 260,000 clones, 70% to 90% found once.

The chain recombines TRBV19 with TRBJ1-2; 10 bases align to TRBD1. The sequence came from a woman in her thirties or forties with acute COVID-19. Sequencing used PBMCs or T cells enriched from blood (not recorded which). The CDR3 loop reads CASRTRQGASGYTF. As DNA, the CDR3 is TGTGCCAGTAGGACCCGACAGGGGGCATCGGGCTACACCTTC.